A single sample is the source of the 2 T cell receptor beta chains below, sequenced in a study of identical twins. TCRdb independently ran MiXCR on the 5' RACE reads; one entry per CDR3 protein. Of 450,000 to 600,000 distinct CDR3 sequences listed, 20% to 25% are singletons. These data were also reused for a study on yellow fever vaccine responses in identical twins.

The sequencing sample was made of CD4+ T cells sorted from blood. Source of these receptors: a young woman in good health.

The genes are TRBV28 and TRBJ2-7; tentatively, D is TRBD2 (7 bases). Germline-derived CDR1 and CDR2 are MDHEN and SYDVKM. The V gene lost 5 bases and the J gene lost 2 bases, with 13 bases spanning the gap. The CDR3 covers 14 residues. DNA for the CDR3: TGTGCCAGCAGTGGAGGGGGGGTGCCCTACGAGCAGTACGTC. It codes for CASSGGGVPYEQYV.

The V gene is TRBV5-1, the J gene TRBJ2-1; 10 bases align to TRBD2. CDR1 and CDR2 (germline): SGHRS, YFSETQ. The CDR3 length is 16 residues. With 4 bases clipped from V and 5 bases from J, the junction kept 9 bases outside the gene matches. CDR3 DNA sequence: TGCGCCAGCAGCCGTCCTAGCGGGGGACCTAACAATGAGCAGTTCTTC. This codes for CASSRPSGGPNNEQFF.